A single sample is the source of the 15 T cell receptor beta chains below, sequenced in a study of T cells in Graves' hyperthyroidism and ophthalmopathy. Amplification of TCR beta CDR3 regions used RNA as the template. First-round RT-PCR targeting the TCR CDR3 was performed with the HTBI primer set. MiXCR, run by TCRdb on the multiplex PCR reads, gives a single entry per CDR3 protein. This sample carries 350,000 to 400,000 distinct CDR3 sequences, approximately 17% of them seen once, and the ten largest clones take around 40%. Sequencing used blood. These receptor sequences come from a man between 18 and 35 years old with Graves' ophthalmopathy.

This clonotype came up a few times. The chain links TRBV24-1 to TRBJ2-5; TRBD2 matches 7 bases. The V segment lost 5 bases and the J segment 5 bases; nucleotides outside the gene matches: 4. Germline values: CDR1 KGHDR, CDR2 SFDVKD. The CDR3 covers 13 residues. This chain's CDR3 is CATSALGGETQYF. CDR3 coding DNA: TGTGCCACCAGTGCCTTGGGAGGGGAGACCCAGTACTTC.

Notes on this clonotype: A much larger clone lies one base from this, so it may be a read error. V and J are TRBV29-1 and TRBJ2-1, with 10 bases that match TRBD2. The end of the DNA fits TRBJ2-7 better, so the J call may be wrong. This CDR3 is built from 15 residues. Per the germline V gene, CDR1 is SQVTM and CDR2 is ANQGSEA. The DNA for the CDR3 is TGCAGCGAAGATGTAGAGCGGGGGGGCCTCGATGAGCAGTACTTC. As protein: CSEDVERGGLDEQYF.

The gene calls are TRBV10-3 and TRBJ1-5, with 8 positions matching TRBD1. Trimming took 4 bases from V and 4 from J; bases not matched to a gene: 3. Looked up from germline, CDR1 is ENHRY and CDR2 is SYGVKD. The CDR3 consists of 14 residues. The CDR3 region has the DNA TGTGCCATCAGTGCAGGGGGCGCGAATCAGCCCCAGCATTTT. It is translated as CAISAGGANQPQHF.

This chain joins TRBV6-2 or TRBV6-3 and TRBJ2-1; 7 bases are shared with TRBD1. With V trimmed by 6 bases and J by 5 bases, 19 bases remained unmatched. Germline V gene lookup returns CDR1 MNHEY and CDR2 SVGEGT. CDR3 size: 18 residues. The CDR3 nucleotides are TGTGCCAGCAGCACTCTGGATACGGGACAGATATTCCACAATGAGCAGTTCTTC. The encoded protein is CASSTLDTGQIFHNEQFF.

This chain connects TRBV10-2 to TRBJ1-5; D is ambiguous. V gave up 5 bases and J gave up 5 bases, with 10 bases separating them. Germline V gene sequence: CDR1 WSHSY, CDR2 SAAADI. CDR3 length: 13 amino acids. The CDR3 loop is CASSRSSDQPQHF. The CDR3 DNA reads TGCGCCAGCAGTCGGTCTTCAGATCAGCCCCAGCATTTT.

The chain carries TRBV7-9 and TRBJ1-4, with 7 bases identical to TRBD1. With V trimmed by 8 bases and J by 5 bases, 8 bases remained unmatched. CDR1 is SEHNR, CDR2 FQNEAQ, per germline (reference sequence). The CDR3 consists of 14 residues. CDR3 sequence: CASGRGTVNEKLFF. CDR3 nucleotides: TGTGCCAGCGGGAGGGGGACAGTCAATGAAAAACTGTTTTTT.

This clonotype has at least ten counts. The V and J genes are TRBV5-1 and TRBJ2-3; 8 positions agree with TRBD2. The junction had 6 bases not matched to a gene; V was cut back by 3 bases and J by 0 bases. CDR1 and CDR2 (germline): SGHRS, YFSETQ. There are 16 residues in the CDR3. The CDR3 loop is CASSSGTGGSTDTQYF. CDR3 nucleotides: TGCGCCAGCAGCTCGGGCACGGGAGGGAGCACAGATACGCAGTATTTT.

V gene TRBV12-3 or TRBV12-4 combines with J gene TRBJ1-4; possibly TRBD1 for D (5 bases). The CDR3 loop spans 17 amino acids. With 3 bases removed from V and 4 bases from J, the gap between germline ends came to 18 bases. The CDR3 region is CASSLPIIAGNNEKLFF. The CDR3 nucleotides are TGTGCCAGCAGTTTGCCAATCATAGCAGGGAATAATGAAAAACTGTTTTTT.

This clonotype has only a few counts. V gene TRBV10-3 combines with J gene TRBJ2-1, with D uncertain. The CDR3 sequence is 14 residues long. V lost 0 bases and J 8 bases, leaving 11 bases between the germline ends. Germline V gives CDR1 ENHRY, CDR2 SYGVKD. CDR3 residues: CAISESRGGDEQFF. The CDR3 DNA follows: TGTGCCATCAGTGAGTCGAGAGGTGGGGATGAGCAGTTCTTC.

Ten or more counts support this clonotype. The chain joins TRBV6-1 to TRBJ1-1; D possibly corresponds to TRBD1 (5 bases). This CDR3 is built from 15 residues. The ends were cut back, 4 bases at V and 6 bases at J, with 18 bases in the middle. Germline CDR1 MNHNS, CDR2 SASEGT. CDR3 protein: CASSGGGRSAAEAFF. CDR3 DNA sequence: TGTGCCAGCAGTGGGGGGGGAAGATCGGCTGCTGAAGCTTTCTTT.

The genes are TRBV2 and TRBJ1-1; the match to TRBD1 covers 12 bases. V dropped 6 bases and J dropped 7; count of bases not matched to a gene: 9. CDR1 and CDR2 (germline): SNHLY, FYNNEI. The CDR3 is made up of 15 amino acids. The CDR3 bases are TGTGCCAGCAGGGAGCCTCGGGACAGGGGGCTTGAAGCTTTCTTT. It encodes CASREPRDRGLEAFF.

This clonotype was counted many times. The CDR3 is CASSLNGGFGQGYGYTF. The CDR3 DNA reads as TGTGCCAGCAGCTTAAATGGGGGGTTTGGACAGGGGTATGGCTACACCTTC. V and J are TRBV7-3 and TRBJ1-2; 9 bases map to TRBD1. CDR1 SGHTA and CDR2 FQGTGA come from the germline V gene. This CDR3 is 17 amino acids long. V gave up 1 base and J gave up 5 bases; unmatched junction bases: 11.

This clonotype appeared many times. One junction end disagrees with the germline gene, perhaps due to a read error. V is TRBV5-8 and J is TRBJ2-3; perhaps TRBD1 as D (6 bases). Per the germline V gene, CDR1 is SGHTS and CDR2 is YDEGEE. The CDR3 consists of 13 residues. Written as DNA, the CDR3 is TGTGCCAGCAGCTTGGCCCGGACAGCTACGCAGTATTTT. Translating it yields CASSLARTATQYF.

V usage is TRBV19 and J usage is TRBJ1-1; maybe TRBD1 (6 bases). The V and J ends lost 5 bases and 5 bases respectively, with 18 bases between them. CDR3 length: 15 amino acids. The germline gives CDR1 LNHDA, CDR2 SQIVND (reference sequence). In DNA, the CDR3 is TGTGCCAGTAGTCCCACGGGGGGGGCGGTTACTGAAGCTTTCTTT. It is translated as CASSPTGGAVTEAFF.

This clonotype has more than one count but fewer than ten. V usage is TRBV19 and J usage is TRBJ1-1; D may be TRBD1 (5 bases). The CDR3 has 11 residues. The V gene's germline CDR1 is LNHDA and CDR2 SQIVND (reference sequence). Trimming shortened V by 9 bases and J by 4 bases, and 9 bases separated the two germline ends. The CDR3 bases are TGTGCCAGCAGGGAGGCCACTGAAGCTTTCTTT. Protein: CASREATEAFF.